The 5 T cell receptor beta chains reported below all come from one sample, sequenced in a study of spatial heterogeneity in lung cancer. MiXCR, run by TCRdb on the 5' RACE reads, gives a single entry per CDR3 protein. The sample lists 50,000 to 65,000 distinct CDR3 sequences; about 8% were seen once. This sample's time point: sample taken at primary tumor resection. In each case, whole RNA from tumor, nontumor lung or frozen PBMC was sequenced unsorted. The material sequenced was PBMCs, taken at surgery. The receptors come from a female donor with early-stage non-small cell lung cancer.

This clonotype was recorded at least ten times. V usage is TRBV12-3 or TRBV12-4 and J usage is TRBJ2-3, with 7 bases that match TRBD2. This CDR3 has 13 amino acids. V gave up 5 bases and J gave up 4 bases; unmatched junction bases: 3. The CDR3 here is CASSARGADTQYF. CDR3 sequence (DNA): TGTGCCAGCAGTGCCCGGGGGGCAGATACGCAGTATTTT.

J is TRBJ2-1 and V is TRBV6-1; 7 positions agree with TRBD1. The germline V gene has CDR1 MNHNS and CDR2 SASEGT. The J segment lost 6 bases and the V segment lost 2 bases, leaving 7 bases of the junction unmatched. The CDR3 has 15 amino acids. The CDR3 loop reads CASSEQGVLGNEQFF. The CDR3 coding sequence is TGTGCCAGCAGTGAACAGGGGGTATTGGGCAATGAGCAGTTCTTC.

The table lists this clonotype with many counts. The chain combines TRBV27 with TRBJ1-5; D gene ambiguous. The V end lost 3 bases, the J end lost 6 bases, and 6 bases lay between the germline ends. Per germline, CDR1 MNHEY and CDR2 SMNVEV (reference sequence). The CDR3 length is 12 residues. In DNA form, the CDR3 reads TGTGCCAGCAGTTTTTCCGGTCAGCCCCAGCATTTT. Its protein is CASSFSGQPQHF.

This clonotype has just a few counts. The chain uses TRBV5-1 and TRBJ2-3, with TRBD2 matching over 9 bases. The CDR3 contains 14 residues. Germline CDR1 is SGHRS and CDR2 is YFSETQ. V lost 4 bases, J lost 4 bases, and 4 bases stayed unmatched. CDR3 in amino acids: CASSVAGESDTQYF. CDR3 bases: TGCGCCAGCAGCGTAGCGGGGGAATCAGATACGCAGTATTTT. Complete variable domain (other parts from reference TRBV5-1 and TRBJ2-3): KAGVTQTPRYLIKTRGQQVTLSCSPISGHRSVSWYQQTPGQGLQFLFEYFSETQRNKGNFPGRFSGRQFSNSRSEMNVSTLELGDSALYLCASSVAGESDTQYFGPGTRLTVL.

In this sample, this clonotype turned up many times. J is TRBJ2-5 and V is TRBV28; possible D gene TRBD2, 6 bases. Trimming stripped 8 bases from V and 2 bases from J, with 18 bases between. There are 15 residues in the CDR3. Germline V gives CDR1 MDHEN, CDR2 SYDVKM. This CDR3 is CASQFIGSGQETQYF. CDR3 nucleotide sequence: TGTGCCAGCCAGTTTATCGGTAGCGGTCAAGAGACCCAGTACTTC.